The entry below describes one TCR beta chain. There are many counts of this clonotype. Its specific antigen is unknown. Within one base of it there is no much larger clone, and no base qualities were kept. The sample comes from a study of T cells in Graves' hyperthyroidism and ophthalmopathy (dated by TCRdb to about 2019). Background on the whole study: Peripheral blood samples were taken at the time of initial diagnosis, prior to any treatment. In addition, the study compared T-cell repertoires in thyroid tissue and in blood from roughly 6 Graves' hyperthyroidism patients. The roughly 100 discovery patients were randomly divided into training and test sets at a 7:3 ratio. TCR Vbeta CDR3 sequencing of fewer than 150 peripheral blood samples (around 45 ophthalmopathy, 75 hyperthyroidism and roughly 17 progressor patients) is reported in the paper. After blood sampling, hyperthyroidism patients were treated with methimazole at a starting dose of 30 mg daily, and ophthalmopathy patients were treated with high-dose intravenous methylprednisolone. To identify TCR V-J signatures that set the groups apart, the researchers used a discovery cohort of roughly 100 patients, made up of roughly 40 with Graves' ophthalmopathy and about 59 with stable Graves' hyperthyroidism. An independent validation cohort of fewer than 20 hyperthyroidism patients and about 16 patients who later progressed to ophthalmopathy tested prospective prediction of ophthalmopathy.

Ophthalmopathy patients had moderately to severely active disease, Clinical Activity Score of at least 3, NOSPECS grade of at least 4, and duration under 3 months. The study excluded patients with uncontrolled infections, other autoimmune diseases, pregnancy or lactation. Clinical symptoms, serum thyroxine and TRAb, thyroid ultrasound, and orbital computed tomography formed the basis for the diagnoses. Ficoll-Paque density gradient centrifugation was used to isolate PBMCs from 9.5 to 10 ml of fresh peripheral blood. Total RNA was extracted using Trizol reagent, and RNA quality was assessed on an Agilent 2100 Bioanalyzer. The TCR beta CDR3 regions were amplified from RNA transcripts. The first round of RT-PCR for the TCR CDR3 was performed with the HTBI primer set and the Qiagen OneStep RT-PCR kit. A second multiplex PCR round built the libraries, followed by size selection and purification. The libraries were sequenced on an Illumina HiSeq2000 using paired-end 100 bp reads. In the authors' own workflow: SOAPnuke was used to process the raw data, with reads discarded if the reads contained adapters or uncalled bases, had a mean Phred below 15, or lacked an exact constant-primer or identifier match. High-quality paired reads were merged with COPE v1.2.5, and unique nucleotide sequences were defined as clonotypes. Clonotypes were aligned to IMGT TRBV, TRBD and TRBJ reference segments using MiTCR v1.1. Analysis was restricted to V-J combinations with a frequency above 0.0001, which covered over 98% of repertoires. A TCS score was defined as the ratio between F50 (clonal expansion) and ExV (chaos), using BLOSUM62-based TCRdist between CDR3 peptides within each V-J. Welch's t-statistics and random forest reduced around 550 V-J features to 13, which were used in a naive Bayes classifier (R e1071). Thyroid-blood repertoire similarity was quantified with the Morisita-Horn index. TCRdb applied fastp at Q25 and MiXCR to the public reads, then kept only in-frame beta chains. Here each entry gathers all rows of one CDR3 protein and keeps the most common genes and DNA. TCRdb, not the original authors, processed these V and J calls. The sample yields 640,000 or so distinct CDR3 sequences; roughly 14% were counted once. The ten largest make up 4% to 5.5% of the sample.

What the research found in general, with its limitations: Blood samples also contained most of the expanded thyroid clonotypes (frequency above 0.001), which suggests that blood repertoires may reflect thyroid immune responses. No statistical method was used to fix the sample size in advance, and group allocation was not hidden from the investigators. In validation, the model predicted progression to ophthalmopathy with roughly 66% sensitivity and 72% to 75% specificity, a median of about 6 months before onset. A model built on a 13 V-J signature distinguished ophthalmopathy from stable hyperthyroidism, reaching 85% to 90% sensitivity and around 81% specificity in cross-validation and 80%/75% in testing.

V and J are trimmed by 3 bases and 8 bases, and the gene matches miss 10 bases of the junction. Measured from the cysteine to the phenylalanine, the CDR3 is 16 residues long. CDR3 DNA is the only sequence kept; it has 48 bases, read in frame from the first base. Looking up the germline V gene (reference sequence) yields CDR1 PRHDT and CDR2 FYEKMQ. Specimen: blood. The sequence was collected from a woman aged 40 to 55 with Graves' ophthalmopathy. The chain is encoded by TRBV13 joined to TRBJ1-2; 12 of the junction bases match TRBD1. The CDR3 reads CASSLGQGAQGGGYTF. The bases are TGTGCCAGCAGCTTGGGACAGGGGGCGCAAGGCGGAGGCTACACCTTC.